This entry lists 25 T cell receptor beta chains sequenced from one sample in a study of blood T cell repertoires in COVID-19. Assay: immunoSEQ multiplex PCR; the TCRdb copy retains only in-frame clones and omits some. The table lists approximately 190,000 clones, 84% of them singletons, with roughly 3.1% in the top ten. The sequencing input was PBMCs or T cells enriched from blood (not recorded which). Source of these receptors: a woman under 40 who had been exposed to COVID-19.

The CDR3: CASSYSRAIYF. CDR3 DNA sequence: TGTGCCAGCAGTTACTCGCGAGCCATATATTTT. This chain links TRBV6-2 or TRBV6-3 with TRBJ1-3; D gene uncertain. The germline V and J ends were trimmed by 0 bases and 11 bases, with 5 bases remaining between them. The CDR3 has 11 residues. From germline, CDR1 is MNHEY and CDR2 SVGEGT.

The CDR3 coding sequence is TGTGCCAGCAGCCCGATATCGGACAGGGTGGAGTTCTTC. Translation: CASSPISDRVEFF. V and J are TRBV11-2 and TRBJ2-1; 8 bases map to TRBD1. V lost 5 bases and J lost 14; bases outside the gene matches: 11. CDR3 length: 13 amino acids. Germline lookup yields CDR1 SGHAT and CDR2 FQNNGV.

Only one count was recorded for this clone. The J gene is TRBJ2-7, the V gene TRBV10-2, with D perhaps matching TRBD1 (6 bases). The length of the CDR3 is 16 residues. V shed 6 bases and J shed 0 bases, with 18 bases lying between them. Germline-derived CDR1 and CDR2 are WSHSY and SAAADI. The CDR3 loop is CASSRQARVSSYEQYF. The DNA for the CDR3 is TGCGCCAGCAGCCGACAGGCTCGGGTCAGCTCCTACGAGCAGTACTTC.

V gene TRBV30 combines with J gene TRBJ2-5, with D perhaps TRBD2 (7 bases). Germline CDR1 reads GTSNPN; CDR2 reads SVGIG (reference sequence). The CDR3 consists of 12 residues. Between the trimmed V and J ends, which lost 5 bases and 5 bases, there was a span of 12 bases. The DNA for the CDR3 is TGTGCCTGGGGGCGGGGGCTGGAGACCCAGTACTTC. This codes for CAWGRGLETQYF.

The J gene is TRBJ2-1, the V gene TRBV10-1; TRBD2 agrees at 16 bases. Germline CDR1 reads WNHNN; CDR2 reads SYGVQD (reference sequence). The V segment lost 5 bases and the J segment 4 bases; nucleotides outside the gene matches: 14. CDR3 size: 20 residues. CDR3 residues: CASSRGTSGGALLPYNEQFF. The CDR3 nucleotides read TGCGCCAGCAGTCGGGGGACTAGCGGGGGGGCCCTCCTTCCTTACAATGAGCAGTTCTTC.

The chain carries TRBV30 and TRBJ1-1; possibly TRBD1 for D (6 bases). With 5 bases removed from V and 11 bases from J, the gap between germline ends came to 15 bases. The length of the CDR3 is 11 residues. Germline CDR1 is GTSNPN and CDR2 is SVGIG (reference sequence). CDR3: CAWAIGGAAFF. In nucleotides, the CDR3 is TGTGCCTGGGCGATAGGGGGAGCGGCTTTCTTT.

J is TRBJ1-6 and V is TRBV6-5, with D possibly being TRBD1 (6 bases). CDR1 is MNHEY and CDR2 is SVGAGI in the germline V gene. Trimming took off 2 bases at V and 10 bases at J, with 18 bases between the two ends. The CDR3 is 16 amino acids. In DNA, the CDR3 is TGTGCCAGCAGTTACCTGACTCCCGAGGGGGGGTCACCCCTCCACTTT. Its protein is CASSYLTPEGGSPLHF.

The chain links TRBV6-5 to TRBJ1-2; tentatively, D is TRBD1 (6 bases). This CDR3 comprises 13 residues. Trimming pared 4 bases from V and 7 bases from J, leaving 13 bases between. CDR1 and CDR2 from the germline V gene are MNHEY and SVGAGI. Here the CDR3 DNA reads TGTGCCAGCAGTTTGCGTCAGGGGTCTGGCTACACCTTC. It specifies CASSLRQGSGYTF.

The genes are TRBV7-9 and TRBJ1-1; D might be TRBD1 (6 bases). The length of the CDR3 is 13 residues. CDR1 SEHNR and CDR2 FQNEAQ come from the germline V gene (reference sequence). Trimming pared 4 bases from V and 0 bases from J, leaving 6 bases between. The CDR3 loop reads CASSWTVNTEAFF. For the CDR3, the DNA is TGTGCCAGCAGCTGGACAGTGAACACTGAAGCTTTCTTT.

The chain couples TRBV14 to TRBJ2-3, with 8 bases fitting TRBD2. V was pared by 1 base and J by 3 bases, with 3 bases of the junction left unmatched. Germline lookup yields CDR1 SGHDN and CDR2 FVKESK. The CDR3 sequence is 15 residues long. The CDR3 sequence: CASSQALAATDTQYF. CDR3 sequence (DNA): TGTGCCAGCAGCCAAGCACTAGCGGCGACAGATACGCAGTATTTT.

CDR3 loop: CASSDLDSDPGTEAFF. CDR3 in DNA: TGTGCCAGCAGTGACTTAGACTCAGACCCCGGGACTGAAGCTTTCTTT. The genes are TRBV7-6 and TRBJ1-1; D gene ambiguous. The germline V and J ends were trimmed by 6 bases and 5 bases, with 22 bases remaining between them. The CDR3 spans 16 residues. Germline V CDR1 and CDR2: SGHVS, FNYEAQ. Variable domain in full (rest from reference TRBV7-6 and TRBJ1-1): GAGVSQSPRYKVTKRGQDVALRCDPISGHVSLYWYRQALGQGPEFLTYFNYEAQQDKSGLPNDRFSAERPEGSISTLTIQRTEQRDSAMYRCASSDLDSDPGTEAFFGQGTRLTVV.

This chain joins TRBV4-1 and TRBJ2-5, with 9 bases matching TRBD2. Trimming cost V 5 bases and J 5 bases; bases outside gene matches: 9. The CDR3 is made up of 15 amino acids. From germline, CDR1 is MGHRA and CDR2 YSYEKL. CDR3 sequence: CASSIPSGEAETQYF. The CDR3 nucleotides are TGCGCCAGCAGCATCCCTAGCGGGGAGGCGGAGACCCAGTACTTC.

The chain carries TRBV6-5 and TRBJ2-7; tentatively, D is TRBD2 (5 bases). This CDR3 has 15 residues. Per germline, CDR1 MNHEY and CDR2 SVGAGI. Trimming removed 7 bases at V and 0 bases at J, with 16 bases between. CDR3 amino acids: CASTSLERSSYEQYF. CDR3 DNA: TGTGCCAGCACCTCGCTCGAGCGGAGCTCCTACGAGCAGTACTTC.

V gene TRBV6-5 combines with J gene TRBJ1-1; D is uncertain. In germline, CDR1 is MNHEY, CDR2 SVGAGI. Trimming took off 6 bases at V and 8 bases at J, with 19 bases between the two ends. This CDR3 comprises 14 residues. This chain's CDR3 is CASSQYPGSSEAFF. CDR3 DNA: TGTGCCAGCAGCCAGTACCCCGGGTCCTCAGAAGCTTTCTTT.

The chain employs TRBV6-5 and TRBJ2-1; TRBD2 aligns across 10 bases. The CDR3 is 15 residues long. Germline loops: CDR1 MNHEY, CDR2 SVGAGI. J lost 8 bases, V lost 6 bases, and 10 bases had no gene match. DNA of the CDR3: TGTGCCAGCAGCCGAAGCGGGGGGGCAGCGTATGAGCAGTTCTTC. Encoded protein: CASSRSGGAAYEQFF.

J is TRBJ2-3 and V is TRBV11-2; TRBD2 agrees at 13 bases. CDR3 length equals 17 residues. Germline trimming cut 5 bases from V and 1 base from J; bases unmatched to any gene: 6. The germline V gene encodes CDR1 SGHAT and CDR2 FQNNGV. CDR3 sequence: CASSVTSGGDGTDTQYF. DNA for the CDR3: TGTGCCAGCAGCGTAACTAGCGGGGGGGATGGCACAGATACGCAGTATTTT.

V usage is TRBV3-1 (or the pseudogene TRBV3-2) and J usage is TRBJ1-6; 7 bases line up with TRBD1. Trimming at V came to 3 bases and at J to 7 bases, leaving 6 bases not matched to a gene. The CDR3 spans 15 residues. CDR1 LGHDT and CDR2 YNNKEL come from the germline V gene (reference sequence). Written as DNA, the CDR3 is TGTGCCAGCAGCCAGACAACAGGGGTCAATTCACCCCTCCACTTT. This translates into CASSQTTGVNSPLHF.

The chain employs TRBV29-1 and TRBJ2-1; 7 positions match TRBD2. The trim removed 3 bases at V and 1 base at J, leaving 6 bases unmatched. Germline CDR1 is SQVTM and CDR2 is ANQGSEA. This CDR3 has 15 residues. CDR3 in amino acids: CSVDPAGVSYNEQFF. The CDR3 coding sequence is TGCAGCGTTGATCCGGCGGGGGTTTCCTACAATGAGCAGTTCTTC.

This chain connects TRBV7-9 to TRBJ1-1, with D tentatively TRBD1 (6 bases). The V and J ends lost 1 base and 3 bases respectively, with 18 bases between them. CDR3 length: 17 amino acids. Germline V gene data show CDR1 as SEHNR and CDR2 as FQNEAQ (reference sequence). CDR3 residues: CASSLGARQAGDTEAFF. CDR3 sequence (DNA): TGTGCCAGCAGCTTAGGGGCAAGACAGGCCGGAGACACTGAAGCTTTCTTT. The whole variable domain, filled in from reference TRBV7-9 and TRBJ1-1, reads DTGVSQNPRHKITKRGQNVTFRCDPISEHNRLYWYRQTLGQGPEFLTYFQNEAQLEKSRLLSDRFSAERPKGSFSTLEIQRTEQGDSAMYLCASSLGARQAGDTEAFFGQGTRLTVV.

The V gene is TRBV2, the J gene TRBJ1-5, with D unresolved. Germline assignment: CDR1 SNHLY and CDR2 FYNNEI. The CDR3 has 14 amino acids. V lost 7 bases, J lost 0 bases, and 10 bases lay in between. The chain's CDR3 is CASKFRGSNQPQHF. CDR3 bases: TGTGCCAGCAAGTTTAGAGGTAGCAATCAGCCCCAGCATTTT.

V is TRBV3-1 (or the pseudogene TRBV3-2) and J is TRBJ1-4, with D maybe TRBD1 (5 bases). Germline CDR1 and CDR2: LGHDT and YNNKEL (reference sequence). The CDR3 runs 15 residues. The V gene lost 4 bases and the J gene lost 6 bases, with 15 bases spanning the gap. As DNA, the CDR3 is TGTGCCAGCAGCCCCCGTCCCAGGGTTGATGAAAAACTGTTTTTT. The encoded protein is CASSPRPRVDEKLFF.

A few counts support this clone. This chain uses TRBV19 with TRBJ2-3; the D gene is possibly TRBD2 (7 bases). The germline gives CDR1 LNHDA, CDR2 SQIVND (reference sequence). The V end was cut by 1 base, the J end by 4 bases, with 12 bases between. CDR3 size: 15 residues. For the CDR3, the DNA is TGTGCCAGTAGTATAGTGGGGGGGGGCGCAGATACGCAGTATTTT. Translated, it gives CASSIVGGGADTQYF.

The gene calls are TRBV6-4 and TRBJ2-1; 9 positions match TRBD2. The CDR3 runs to 14 residues. Germline V CDR1 and CDR2: MRHNA, SNTAGT. Germline trimming cut 5 bases from V and 7 bases from J; bases unmatched to any gene: 6. The CDR3 sequence is CASSSSGALNEQFF. As DNA, the CDR3 is TGTGCCAGCAGTTCTAGCGGGGCGTTAAATGAGCAGTTCTTC.

V usage is TRBV7-8 and J usage is TRBJ2-5; D unclear. Trimming left V 5 bases short and J 5 bases short, with 9 bases between. Germline assignment: CDR1 SGHVS and CDR2 FQNEAQ. This CDR3 comprises 12 residues. In nucleotides, the CDR3 is TGTGCCAGCAGCCTCCCCGAGGAGACCCAGTACTTC. Its protein product is CASSLPEETQYF.

The chain combines TRBV6-1 with TRBJ1-2; weak D call: TRBD1 (6 bases). There are 13 residues in the CDR3. CDR1 MNHNS and CDR2 SASEGT come from the germline V gene. V lost 1 base, J lost 8 bases, and 11 bases lay in between. In nucleotides, the CDR3 is TGTGCCAGCAGTGAAGGGACAGCTCGGGGCTACACCTTC. Protein: CASSEGTARGYTF.